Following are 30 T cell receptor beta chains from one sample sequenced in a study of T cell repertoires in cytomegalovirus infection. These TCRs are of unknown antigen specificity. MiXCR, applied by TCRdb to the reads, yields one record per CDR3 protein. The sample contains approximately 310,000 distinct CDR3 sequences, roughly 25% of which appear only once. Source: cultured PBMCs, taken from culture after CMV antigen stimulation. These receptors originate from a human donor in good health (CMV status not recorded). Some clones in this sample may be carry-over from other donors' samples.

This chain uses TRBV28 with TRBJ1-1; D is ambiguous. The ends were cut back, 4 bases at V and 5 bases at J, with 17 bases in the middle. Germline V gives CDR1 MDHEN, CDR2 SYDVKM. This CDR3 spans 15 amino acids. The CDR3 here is CASSSQEPLRTEAFF. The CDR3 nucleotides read TGTGCCAGCAGTTCCCAAGAACCACTGAGGACTGAAGCTTTCTTT.

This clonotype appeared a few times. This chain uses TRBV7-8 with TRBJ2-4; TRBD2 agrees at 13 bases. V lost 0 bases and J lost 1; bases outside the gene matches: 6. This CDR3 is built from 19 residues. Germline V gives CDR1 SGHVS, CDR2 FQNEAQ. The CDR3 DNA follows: TGTGCCAGCAGCTTAGCGCGGACTAGCGGGAGTGGGGCCAAAAACATTCAGTACTTC. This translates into CASSLARTSGSGAKNIQYF. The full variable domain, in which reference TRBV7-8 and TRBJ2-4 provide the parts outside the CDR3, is GAGVSQSPRYKVAKRGQDVALRCDPISGHVSLFWYQQALGQGPEFLTYFQNEAQLDKSGLPSDRFFAERPEGSVSTLKIQRTQQEDSAVYLCASSLARTSGSGAKNIQYFGAGTRLSVL.

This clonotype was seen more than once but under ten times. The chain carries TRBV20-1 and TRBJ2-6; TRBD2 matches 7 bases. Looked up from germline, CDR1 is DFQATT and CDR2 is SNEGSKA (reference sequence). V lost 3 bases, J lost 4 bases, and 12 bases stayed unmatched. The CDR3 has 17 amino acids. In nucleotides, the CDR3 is TGCAGTGCTAGGGGGAGGGACCCCCTAAAGGGGGCCAACGTCCTGACTTTC. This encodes CSARGRDPLKGANVLTF.

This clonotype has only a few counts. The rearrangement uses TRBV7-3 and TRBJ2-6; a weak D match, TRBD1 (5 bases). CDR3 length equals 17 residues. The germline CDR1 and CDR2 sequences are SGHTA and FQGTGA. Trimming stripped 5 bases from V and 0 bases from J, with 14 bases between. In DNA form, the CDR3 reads TGTGCCAGCAGCGCAAAGTCAGGGATCTCTGGGGCCAACGTCCTGACTTTC. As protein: CASSAKSGISGANVLTF.

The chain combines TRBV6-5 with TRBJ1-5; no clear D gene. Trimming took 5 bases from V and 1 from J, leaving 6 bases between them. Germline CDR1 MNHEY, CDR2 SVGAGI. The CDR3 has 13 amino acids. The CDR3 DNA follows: TGTGCCAGCAGTCGACACAGCAATCAGCCCCAGCATTTT. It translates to CASSRHSNQPQHF.

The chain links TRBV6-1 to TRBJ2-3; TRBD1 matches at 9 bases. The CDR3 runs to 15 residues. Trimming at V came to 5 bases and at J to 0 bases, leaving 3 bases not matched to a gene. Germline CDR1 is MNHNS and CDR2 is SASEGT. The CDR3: CASSTQGASTDTQYF. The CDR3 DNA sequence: TGTGCCAGCAGTACACAGGGGGCTAGCACAGATACGCAGTATTTT.

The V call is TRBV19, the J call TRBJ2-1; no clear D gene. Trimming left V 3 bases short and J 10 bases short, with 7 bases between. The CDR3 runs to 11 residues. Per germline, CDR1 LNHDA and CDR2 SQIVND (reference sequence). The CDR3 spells CASSMRREQFF. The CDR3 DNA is TGTGCCAGTAGTATGAGAAGGGAGCAGTTCTTC.

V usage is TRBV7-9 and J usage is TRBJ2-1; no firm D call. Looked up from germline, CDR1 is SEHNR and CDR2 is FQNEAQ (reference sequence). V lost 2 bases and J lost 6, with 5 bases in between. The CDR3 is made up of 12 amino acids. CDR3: CASSLWPNEQFF. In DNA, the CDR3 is TGTGCCAGCAGCTTATGGCCCAATGAGCAGTTCTTC.

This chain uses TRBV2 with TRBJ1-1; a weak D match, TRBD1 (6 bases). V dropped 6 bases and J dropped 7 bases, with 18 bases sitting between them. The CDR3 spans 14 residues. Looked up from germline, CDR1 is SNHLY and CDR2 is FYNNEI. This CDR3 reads CASRTQQGWGEAFF. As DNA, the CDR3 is TGTGCCAGCAGGACTCAACAGGGCTGGGGTGAAGCTTTCTTT.

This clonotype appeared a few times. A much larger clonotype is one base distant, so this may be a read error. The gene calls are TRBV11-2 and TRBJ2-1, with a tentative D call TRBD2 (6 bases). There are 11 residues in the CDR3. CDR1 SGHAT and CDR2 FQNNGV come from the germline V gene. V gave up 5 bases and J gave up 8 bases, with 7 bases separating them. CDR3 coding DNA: TGTGCCAGCAGCCGGGAGTATGAGCAGTTCTTC. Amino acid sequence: CASSREYEQFF.

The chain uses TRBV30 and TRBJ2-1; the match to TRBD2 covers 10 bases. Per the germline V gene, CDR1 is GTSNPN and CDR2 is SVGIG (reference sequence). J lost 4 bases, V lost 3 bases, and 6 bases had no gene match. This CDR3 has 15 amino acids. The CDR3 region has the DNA TGTGCCTGGAGCGCCGGGACTAGCGAGTACAATGAGCAGTTCTTC. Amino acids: CAWSAGTSEYNEQFF. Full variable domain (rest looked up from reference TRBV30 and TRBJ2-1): SQTIHQWPATLVQPVGSPLSLECTVEGTSNPNLYWYRQAAGRGLQLLFYSVGIGQISSEVPQNLSASRPQDRQFILSSKKLLLSDSGFYLCAWSAGTSEYNEQFFGPGTRLTVL.

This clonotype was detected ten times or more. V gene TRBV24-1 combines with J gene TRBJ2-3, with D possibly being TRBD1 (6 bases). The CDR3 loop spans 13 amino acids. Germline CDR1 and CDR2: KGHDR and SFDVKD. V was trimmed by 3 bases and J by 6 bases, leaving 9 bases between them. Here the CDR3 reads CATSDTGLDTQYF. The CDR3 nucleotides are TGTGCCACCAGTGATACAGGGTTGGATACGCAGTATTTT.

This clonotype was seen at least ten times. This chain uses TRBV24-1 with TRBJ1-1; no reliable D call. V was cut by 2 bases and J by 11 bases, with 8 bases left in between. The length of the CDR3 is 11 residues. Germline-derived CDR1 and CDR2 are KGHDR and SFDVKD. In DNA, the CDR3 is TGTGCCACCAGTGATTACGACCGTGCTTTCTTT. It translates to CATSDYDRAFF.

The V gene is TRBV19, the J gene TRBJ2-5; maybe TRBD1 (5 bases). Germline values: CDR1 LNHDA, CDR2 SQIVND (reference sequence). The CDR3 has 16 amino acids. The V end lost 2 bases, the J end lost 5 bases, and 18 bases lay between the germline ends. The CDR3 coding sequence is TGTGCCAGTAGTATAAGGGGTATCGGTAGCCGGGAGACCCAGTACTTC. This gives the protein CASSIRGIGSRETQYF.

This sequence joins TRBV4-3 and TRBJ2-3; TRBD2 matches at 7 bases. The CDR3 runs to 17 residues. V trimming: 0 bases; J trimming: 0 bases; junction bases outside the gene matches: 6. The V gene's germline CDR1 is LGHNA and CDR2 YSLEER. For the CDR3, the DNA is TGCGCCAGCAGCCAAGACCAACCCGGGGGGAGCACAGATACGCAGTATTTT. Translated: CASSQDQPGGSTDTQYF.

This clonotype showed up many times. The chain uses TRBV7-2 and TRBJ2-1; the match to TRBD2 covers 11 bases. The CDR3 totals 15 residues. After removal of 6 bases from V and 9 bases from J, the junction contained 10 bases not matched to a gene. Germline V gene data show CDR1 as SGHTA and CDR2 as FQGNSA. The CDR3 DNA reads TGTGCCAGCAGTCCACTAGCGGGAGATCTAGGTGAGCAGTTCTTC. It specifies CASSPLAGDLGEQFF.

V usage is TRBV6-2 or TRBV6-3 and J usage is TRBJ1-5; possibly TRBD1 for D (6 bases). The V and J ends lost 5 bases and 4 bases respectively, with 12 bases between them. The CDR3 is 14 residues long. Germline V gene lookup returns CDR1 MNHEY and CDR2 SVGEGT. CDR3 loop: CASSADSRNQPQHF. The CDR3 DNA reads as TGTGCCAGCAGTGCGGACAGTCGAAATCAGCCCCAGCATTTT.

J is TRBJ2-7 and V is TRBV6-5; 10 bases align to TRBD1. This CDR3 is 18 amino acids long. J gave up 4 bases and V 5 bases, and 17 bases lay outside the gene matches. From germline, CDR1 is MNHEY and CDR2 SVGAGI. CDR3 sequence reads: CASSPDLRDRGGQYEQYF. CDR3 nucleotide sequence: TGTGCCAGCAGTCCTGACCTCCGGGACAGGGGTGGACAATACGAGCAGTACTTC.

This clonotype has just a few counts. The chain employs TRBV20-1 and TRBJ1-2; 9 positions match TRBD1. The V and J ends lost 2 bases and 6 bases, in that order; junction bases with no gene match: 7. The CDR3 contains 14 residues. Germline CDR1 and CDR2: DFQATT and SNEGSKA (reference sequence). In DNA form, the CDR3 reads TGCAGTGCTAGACCTCCGGGACAGGGCAATGGCTACACCTTC. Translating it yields CSARPPGQGNGYTF.

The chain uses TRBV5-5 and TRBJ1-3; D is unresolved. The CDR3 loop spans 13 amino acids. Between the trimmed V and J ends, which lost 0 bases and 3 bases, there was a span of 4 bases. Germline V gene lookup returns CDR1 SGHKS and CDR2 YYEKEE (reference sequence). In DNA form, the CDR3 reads TGTGCCAGCAGCTTGGTACTTGGAAACACCATATATTTT. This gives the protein CASSLVLGNTIYF.

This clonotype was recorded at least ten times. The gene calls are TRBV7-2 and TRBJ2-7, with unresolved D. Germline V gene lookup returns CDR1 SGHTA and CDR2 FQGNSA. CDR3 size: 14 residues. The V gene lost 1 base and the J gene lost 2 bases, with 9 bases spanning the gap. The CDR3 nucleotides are TGTGCCAGCAGCTTAGACGCAAATACCTACGAGCAGTACTTC. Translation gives CASSLDANTYEQYF.

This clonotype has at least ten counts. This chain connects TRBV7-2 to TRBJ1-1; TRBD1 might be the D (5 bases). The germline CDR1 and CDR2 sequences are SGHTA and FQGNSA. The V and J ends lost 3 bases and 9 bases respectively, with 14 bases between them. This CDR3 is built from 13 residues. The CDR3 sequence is CASSLGGGGKAFF. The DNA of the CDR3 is TGTGCCAGCAGCTTGGGGGGGGGGGGGAAAGCTTTCTTT.

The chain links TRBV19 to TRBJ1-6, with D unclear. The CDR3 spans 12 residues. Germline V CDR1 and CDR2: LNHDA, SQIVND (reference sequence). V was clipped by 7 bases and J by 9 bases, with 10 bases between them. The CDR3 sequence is CASTEQGSPLHF. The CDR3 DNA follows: TGTGCCAGTACCGAACAAGGTTCACCCCTCCACTTT.

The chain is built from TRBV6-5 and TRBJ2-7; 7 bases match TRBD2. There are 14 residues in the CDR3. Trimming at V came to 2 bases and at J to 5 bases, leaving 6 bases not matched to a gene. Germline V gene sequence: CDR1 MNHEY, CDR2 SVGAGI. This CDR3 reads CASSYGGSNHEQYF. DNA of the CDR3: TGTGCCAGCAGTTACGGCGGGAGTAACCACGAGCAGTACTTC.

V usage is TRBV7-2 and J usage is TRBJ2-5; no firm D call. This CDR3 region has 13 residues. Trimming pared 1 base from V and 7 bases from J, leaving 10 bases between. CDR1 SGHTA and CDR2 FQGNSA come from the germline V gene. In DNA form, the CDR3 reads TGTGCCAGCAGCTTAGTAGGGCCCGGGACCCAGTACTTC. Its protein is CASSLVGPGTQYF.

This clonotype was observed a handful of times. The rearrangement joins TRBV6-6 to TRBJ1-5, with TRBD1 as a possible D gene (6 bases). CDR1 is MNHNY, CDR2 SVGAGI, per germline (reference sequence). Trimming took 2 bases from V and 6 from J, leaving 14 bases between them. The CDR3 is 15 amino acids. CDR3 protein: CASSYGKGDVQPQHF. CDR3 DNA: TGTGCCAGCAGTTACGGGAAGGGGGATGTTCAGCCCCAGCATTTT.

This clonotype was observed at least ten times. The CDR3 nucleotides read TGTGCCAGCAGCTTAGTAAGGACAGGGCCTGTCTACACCTTC. Protein sequence: CASSLVRTGPVYTF. The chain recombines TRBV7-2 with TRBJ1-2; TRBD1 aligns across 8 bases. Looked up from germline, CDR1 is SGHTA and CDR2 is FQGNSA. Trimming at V came to 1 base and at J to 10 bases, leaving 8 bases not matched to a gene. The CDR3 consists of 14 residues.

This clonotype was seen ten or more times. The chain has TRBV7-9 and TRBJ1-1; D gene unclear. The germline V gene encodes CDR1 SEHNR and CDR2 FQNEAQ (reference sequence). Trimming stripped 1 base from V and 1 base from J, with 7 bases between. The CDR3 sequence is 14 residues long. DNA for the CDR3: TGTGCCAGCAGCTTAGTTGCAGGGAACACTGAAGCTTTCTTT. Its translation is CASSLVAGNTEAFF.

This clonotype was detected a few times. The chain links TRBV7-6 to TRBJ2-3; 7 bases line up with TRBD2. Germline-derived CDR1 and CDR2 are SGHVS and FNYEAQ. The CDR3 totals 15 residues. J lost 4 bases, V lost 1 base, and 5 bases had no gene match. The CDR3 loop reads CASSLGGSSADTQYF. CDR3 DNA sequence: TGTGCCAGCAGCTTAGGCGGGAGTTCGGCAGATACGCAGTATTTT.

In DNA form, the CDR3 reads TGTGCCACCAGCAGACGGGGGGGAACTAGACGAAAAGAGAATGAGCAGTTCTTC. This encodes CATSRRGGTRRKENEQFF. The V gene is TRBV15, the J gene TRBJ2-1, with 8 bases lining up with TRBD2. The CDR3 totals 18 residues. Germline loops: CDR1 LNHNV, CDR2 YYDKDF (reference sequence). V was clipped by 2 bases and J by 7 bases; unmatched bases: 16. The full variable domain, with the rest looked up from reference TRBV15 and TRBJ2-1, is DAMVIQNPRYQVTQFGKPVTLSCSQTLNHNVMYWYQQKSSQAPKLLFHYYDKDFNNEADTPDNFQSRRPNTSFCFLDIRSPGLGDTAMYLCATSRRGGTRRKENEQFFGPGTRLTVL.